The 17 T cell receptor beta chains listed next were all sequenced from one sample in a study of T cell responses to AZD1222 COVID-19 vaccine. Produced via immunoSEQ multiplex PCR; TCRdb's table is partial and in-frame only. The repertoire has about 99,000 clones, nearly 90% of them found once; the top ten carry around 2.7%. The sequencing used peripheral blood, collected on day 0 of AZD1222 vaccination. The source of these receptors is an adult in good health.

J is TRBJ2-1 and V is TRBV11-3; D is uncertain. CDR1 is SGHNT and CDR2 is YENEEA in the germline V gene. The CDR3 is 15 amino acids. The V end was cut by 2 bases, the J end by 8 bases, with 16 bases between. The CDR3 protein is CASSLRQYSFYEQFF. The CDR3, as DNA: TGTGCCAGCAGCTTAAGGCAGTACAGTTTCTATGAGCAGTTCTTC.

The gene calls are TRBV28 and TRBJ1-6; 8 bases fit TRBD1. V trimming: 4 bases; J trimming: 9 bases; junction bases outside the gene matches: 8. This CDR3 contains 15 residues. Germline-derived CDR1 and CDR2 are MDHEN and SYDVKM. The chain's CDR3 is CASSSPGQVVSPLHF. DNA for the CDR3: TGTGCCAGCAGTTCCCCGGGACAGGTGGTTTCACCCCTCCACTTT.

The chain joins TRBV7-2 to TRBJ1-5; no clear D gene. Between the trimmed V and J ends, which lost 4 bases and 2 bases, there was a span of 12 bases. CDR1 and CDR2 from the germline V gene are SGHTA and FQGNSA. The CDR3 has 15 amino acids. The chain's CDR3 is CASSSRNVGNQPQHF. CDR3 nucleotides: TGTGCCAGCAGCTCACGGAATGTTGGCAATCAGCCCCAGCATTTT.

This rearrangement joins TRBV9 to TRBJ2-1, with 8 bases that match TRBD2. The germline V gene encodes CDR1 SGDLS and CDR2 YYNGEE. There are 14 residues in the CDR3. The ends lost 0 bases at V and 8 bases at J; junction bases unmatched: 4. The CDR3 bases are TGTGCCAGCAGCGTAGCGGGGGGGCAATATGAGCAGTTCTTC. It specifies CASSVAGGQYEQFF.

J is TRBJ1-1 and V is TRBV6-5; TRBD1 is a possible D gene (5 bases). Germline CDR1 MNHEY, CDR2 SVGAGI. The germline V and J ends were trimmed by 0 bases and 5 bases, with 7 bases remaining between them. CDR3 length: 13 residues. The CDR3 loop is CASSYSGTTEAFF. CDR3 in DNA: TGTGCCAGCAGTTACTCCGGGACGACTGAAGCTTTCTTT.

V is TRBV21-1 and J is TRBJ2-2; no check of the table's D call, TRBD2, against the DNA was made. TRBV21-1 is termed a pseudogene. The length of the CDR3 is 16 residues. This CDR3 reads CASSKGVRGRTGELFF. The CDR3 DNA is TGTGCCAGCAGCAAAGGTGTTAGAGGGCGGACCGGGGAGCTGTTTTTT.

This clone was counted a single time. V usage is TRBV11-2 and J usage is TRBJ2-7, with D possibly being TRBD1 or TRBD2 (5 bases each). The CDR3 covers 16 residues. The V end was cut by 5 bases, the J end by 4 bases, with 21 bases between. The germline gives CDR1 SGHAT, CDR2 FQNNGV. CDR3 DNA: TGTGCCAGCAGCGATTCGGGACGGCGAGTTATGTACGAGCAGTACTTC. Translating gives CASSDSGRRVMYEQYF.

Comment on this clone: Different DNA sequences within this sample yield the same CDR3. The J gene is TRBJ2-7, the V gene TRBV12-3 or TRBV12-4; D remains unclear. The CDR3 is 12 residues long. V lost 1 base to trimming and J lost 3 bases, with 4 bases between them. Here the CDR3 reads CASSLGLYEQYF. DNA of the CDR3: TGTGCCAGCAGTTTAGGCCTCTACGAGCAGTACTTC.

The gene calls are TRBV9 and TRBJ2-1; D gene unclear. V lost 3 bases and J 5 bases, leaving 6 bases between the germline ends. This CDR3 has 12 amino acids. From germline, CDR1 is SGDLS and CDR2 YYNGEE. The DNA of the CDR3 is TGTGCCAGCAGCGACACGCACAATGAGCAGTTCTTC. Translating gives CASSDTHNEQFF.

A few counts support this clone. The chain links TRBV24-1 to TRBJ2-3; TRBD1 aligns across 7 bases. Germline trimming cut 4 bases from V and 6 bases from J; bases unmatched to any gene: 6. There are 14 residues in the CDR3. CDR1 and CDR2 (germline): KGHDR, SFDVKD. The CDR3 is CATSDPGTADTQYF. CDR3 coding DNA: TGTGCCACCAGTGACCCCGGGACAGCCGATACGCAGTATTTT.

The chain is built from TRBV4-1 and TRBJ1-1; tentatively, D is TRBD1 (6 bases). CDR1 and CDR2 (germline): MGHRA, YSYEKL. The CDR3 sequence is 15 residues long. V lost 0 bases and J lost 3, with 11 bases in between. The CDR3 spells CASSQEGTGYTEAFF. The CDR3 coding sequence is TGCGCCAGCAGCCAAGAGGGAACAGGGTACACTGAAGCTTTCTTT.

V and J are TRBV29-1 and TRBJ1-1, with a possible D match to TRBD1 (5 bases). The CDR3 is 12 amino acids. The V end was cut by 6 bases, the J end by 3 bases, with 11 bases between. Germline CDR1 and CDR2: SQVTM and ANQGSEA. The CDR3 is CSVLRGDTEAFF. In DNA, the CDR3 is TGCAGCGTCCTACGGGGGGACACTGAAGCTTTCTTT.

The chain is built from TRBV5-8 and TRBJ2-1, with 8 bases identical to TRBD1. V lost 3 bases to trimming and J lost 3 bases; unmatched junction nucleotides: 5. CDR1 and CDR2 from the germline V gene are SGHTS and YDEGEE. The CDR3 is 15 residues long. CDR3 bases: TGTGCCAGCAGCTGGGTCGGACAGGGCTACAATGAGCAGTTCTTC. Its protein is CASSWVGQGYNEQFF.

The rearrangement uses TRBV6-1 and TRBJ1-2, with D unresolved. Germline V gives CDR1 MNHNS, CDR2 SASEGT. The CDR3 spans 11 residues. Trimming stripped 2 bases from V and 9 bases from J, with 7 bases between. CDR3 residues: CASSEFDSYTF. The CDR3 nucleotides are TGTGCCAGCAGTGAATTTGATAGCTACACCTTC.

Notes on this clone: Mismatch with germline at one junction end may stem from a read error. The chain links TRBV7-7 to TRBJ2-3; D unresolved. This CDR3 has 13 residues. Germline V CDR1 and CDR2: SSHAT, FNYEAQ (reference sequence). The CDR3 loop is CASSSRASDTQYF. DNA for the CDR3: TGTGCTAGCAGCTCACGGGCCTCAGATACGCAGTATTTT.

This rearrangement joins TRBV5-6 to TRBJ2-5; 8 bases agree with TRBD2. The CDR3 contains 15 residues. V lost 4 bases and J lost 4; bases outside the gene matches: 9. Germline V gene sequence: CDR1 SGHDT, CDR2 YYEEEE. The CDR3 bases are TGTGCCAGCAGCGCGGCCGGGACTAGTAGAGAGACCCAGTACTTC. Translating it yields CASSAAGTSRETQYF.

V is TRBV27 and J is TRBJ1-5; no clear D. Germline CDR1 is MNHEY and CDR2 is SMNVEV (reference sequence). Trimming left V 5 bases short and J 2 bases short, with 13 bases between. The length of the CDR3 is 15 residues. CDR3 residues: CASSPSPQRNQPQHF. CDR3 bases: TGTGCCAGCAGTCCGAGCCCCCAGCGCAATCAGCCCCAGCATTTT.